This TCR beta chain was obtained from a study of T cell repertoires in cytomegalovirus infection. The wider study: Well-studied HLA-B-restricted CMV epitopes were used in the study alongside recently identified HLA-C-restricted ones. Based on public TCR beta signatures, there were indications of CMV infection and of a matching HLA type.

As for this clonotype: The antigen remains undetermined.

Broader study findings: Clonotype analysis showed dominance of the ex vivo response by HLA-C-restricted CMV-specific TCR beta clonotypes.

The germline CDR1 and CDR2 sequences are SGDLS and YYNGEE. This CDR3 spans 16 amino acids. With 1 base clipped from V and 1 base from J, the junction kept 5 bases outside the gene matches. One entry per CDR3 protein, called by TCRdb with MiXCR from the reads. Among about half a million distinct CDR3 sequences, more than 30% were seen once, and the ten largest hold 15% to 20%. The sequenced sample was cultured PBMCs, obtained from culture after CMV antigen stimulation. This receptor was identified in a human donor in good health (CMV status not recorded). Some clones in this sample may be carry-over from other donors' samples. The V call is TRBV9, the J call TRBJ2-7, with 10 bases aligning to TRBD2. CDR3 in DNA: TGTGCCAGCAGCGTATCCGGGACTAGCGAGTCCTACGAGCAGTACTTC. It specifies CASSVSGTSESYEQYF.